Listed here are 7 T cell receptor beta chains from one sample, sequenced in a study of T-cell memory formation after mild COVID-19. Each CDR3 protein is one row after TCRdb ran MiXCR on the 5' RACE reads. Of approximately 450,000 distinct CDR3 sequences listed, 15% to 20% are singletons. Sequenced input: PBMCs or a T cell subset sorted from them (not recorded which). Source of these receptors: an adult woman who had mild COVID-19 (a few samples of this study predate the infection). Cell type and time point are not known.

This clonotype was seen more than once but under ten times. The J gene is TRBJ2-1, the V gene TRBV7-9, with 9 bases lining up with TRBD2. V trimming: 4 bases; J trimming: 0 bases; junction bases outside the gene matches: 7. Germline V gene data show CDR1 as SEHNR and CDR2 as FQNEAQ (reference sequence). The CDR3 is made up of 17 amino acids. The CDR3, as DNA: TGTGCCAGCAGCTCTGTGCGGGAGGGGAGCTCCTACAATGAGCAGTTCTTC. Amino acid sequence: CASSSVREGSSYNEQFF.

The V call is TRBV6-1, the J call TRBJ2-7; D remains ambiguous. Trimming took 0 bases from V and 6 from J, leaving 18 bases between them. In germline, CDR1 is MNHNS, CDR2 SASEGT. The CDR3 loop spans 16 amino acids. Here the CDR3 DNA reads TGTGCCAGCAGTGAAGCGATGTTTCGGGCTATGGGCGAGCAGTACTTC. This translates into CASSEAMFRAMGEQYF.

This clonotype occurred a few times. The rearrangement uses TRBV14 and TRBJ2-3; D is unresolved. The CDR3 is made up of 16 amino acids. Germline lookup yields CDR1 SGHDN and CDR2 FVKESK. The V gene lost 3 bases and the J gene lost 2 bases, with 15 bases spanning the gap. CDR3 coding DNA: TGTGCCAGCAGCCAGACACCCCGCTCGATCACAGATACGCAGTATTTT. Translation gives CASSQTPRSITDTQYF. Drawing the rest from reference TRBV14 and TRBJ2-3, the complete variable domain is EAGVTQFPSHSVIEKGQTVTLRCDPISGHDNLYWYRRVMGKEIKFLLHFVKESKQDESGMPNNRFLAERTGGTYSTLKVQPAELEDSGVYFCASSQTPRSITDTQYFGPGTRLTVL.

CDR3 residues: CASSLTRDEQFF. CDR3 in DNA: TGTGCCAGCAGCCTGACTAGAGACGAGCAGTTCTTC. The V call is TRBV12-3 or TRBV12-4, the J call TRBJ2-1, with D perhaps matching TRBD2 (6 bases). V lost 6 bases to trimming and J lost 10 bases, with 13 bases between them. The CDR3 is made up of 12 amino acids.

The chain has TRBV30 and TRBJ2-1; 15 bases align to TRBD2. V gave up 0 bases and J gave up 9 bases; unmatched junction bases: 6. Germline CDR1 GTSNPN, CDR2 SVGIG (reference sequence). The length of the CDR3 is 16 residues. CDR3 DNA sequence: TGTGCCTGGAGTGTAGGACTAGCGGGGGGGCAGGGTGAGCAGTTCTTC. Its translation is CAWSVGLAGGQGEQFF.

In this sample, this clonotype turned up many times. V is TRBV30 and J is TRBJ2-3; TRBD1 matches 8 bases. V lost 0 bases and J lost 4; bases outside the gene matches: 9. The CDR3 covers 16 residues. Germline lookup yields CDR1 GTSNPN and CDR2 SVGIG (reference sequence). In DNA, the CDR3 is TGTGCCTGGAGTGTTGGCAGGGGGCGTATATCAGATACGCAGTATTTT. It codes for CAWSVGRGRISDTQYF.

This clonotype was seen only a few times. This chain links TRBV11-2 with TRBJ2-3, with D possibly matching TRBD1 (5 bases). The germline gives CDR1 SGHAT, CDR2 FQNNGV. Trimming stripped 6 bases from V and 1 base from J, with 11 bases between. The CDR3 consists of 14 residues. This chain's CDR3 is CASSLTERTDTQYF. The CDR3 DNA follows: TGTGCCAGCAGTTTGACAGAACGCACAGATACGCAGTATTTT.